The clone carrying this T cell receptor beta chain was detected only a few times. Its antigen is not identified. TCRdb ran MiXCR on the 5' RACE reads and lists one entry per CDR3 protein. The sample has fewer than 500,000 distinct CDR3 sequences; about 23% are singletons. The data derive from a study of T-cell memory formation after mild COVID-19. Across the whole study: Among the donors, TCR clusters were largely specific to each donor. Findings and caveats of the study: Later expanders leaned toward CD4+, whereas clones contracting from day 15 to 85 were balanced CD4/CD8. Cross-reactive memory apparently joined, as some responding clones appeared in pre-infection memory. CD4+ clones that contracted lay mainly in CM and EM; CD8+ ones lay in EMRA.

The specimen was PBMCs or a T cell subset sorted from them (not recorded which). This sequence originates from an adult woman who had mild COVID-19 (a few samples of this study predate the infection). Cell type and time point are not known.

The CDR3 DNA follows: TGCAGCGTTGGTGTGGGGGAGGGCCCGCTGGATGAGCAGTTCTTC. Amino acids: CSVGVGEGPLDEQFF. This chain connects TRBV29-1 to TRBJ2-1, with TRBD2 identical over 7 bases. The CDR3 totals 15 residues. Looked up from germline, CDR1 is SQVTM and CDR2 is ANQGSEA. V trimming: 4 bases; J trimming: 8 bases; junction bases outside the gene matches: 14.